These 31 T cell receptor beta chains were sequenced from one sample in a study of OX40 agonist ivuxolimab in advanced cancers. Assay: immunoSEQ multiplex PCR; the TCRdb copy retains only in-frame clones and omits some. The sample comprises about 50,000 clones, 88% of which are singletons, and more than 6.5% rests with the top ten. Specimen: CD4+ or CD8+ T cells sorted from blood, collected in a trial of the OX40 agonist ivuxolimab. Receptors originate from an adult with an advanced solid tumor such as melanoma, head and neck, liver or kidney cancer.

The rearrangement joins TRBV4-2 to TRBJ2-2; 12 bases align to TRBD1. This CDR3 has 17 amino acids. The V and J ends lost 0 bases and 5 bases, in that order; junction bases with no gene match: 4. Germline loops: CDR1 LGHNA, CDR2 YNFKEQ. CDR3: CASSQDGDRGHTGELFF. Here the CDR3 DNA reads TGTGCCAGCAGCCAAGACGGGGACAGGGGGCATACCGGGGAGCTGTTTTTT.

The chain joins TRBV7-9 to TRBJ2-1, with D unclear. The CDR3 totals 18 residues. V lost 1 base and J 0 bases, leaving 16 bases between the germline ends. Germline CDR1 and CDR2: SEHNR and FQNEAQ (reference sequence). In DNA form, the CDR3 reads TGTGCCAGCAGCTTAGGATCCGGTTCAAGGAGCTCCTACAATGAGCAGTTCTTC. Translation gives CASSLGSGSRSSYNEQFF.

J is TRBJ1-1 and V is TRBV6-6; 8 nucleotides align to TRBD1. Looked up from germline, CDR1 is MNHNY and CDR2 is SVGAGI (reference sequence). The CDR3 is 15 residues long. The V gene end was trimmed by 4 bases and the J gene end by 3 bases; junction bases not matched to a gene: 7. The CDR3, as DNA: TGTGCCAGCAGTTTCGGACAGGGAGAGTACACTGAAGCTTTCTTT. It specifies CASSFGQGEYTEAFF.

This clone was recorded only once. The chain joins TRBV28 to TRBJ1-2; 7 bases align to TRBD1. The CDR3 covers 12 residues. V lost 7 bases to trimming and J lost 8 bases; unmatched junction nucleotides: 7. CDR1 MDHEN and CDR2 SYDVKM come from the germline V gene. CDR3 sequence: CASTYRGWGYTF. In DNA, the CDR3 is TGTGCCAGCACTTACAGGGGCTGGGGCTACACCTTC.

The chain combines TRBV28 with TRBJ2-7; TRBD2 matches 11 bases. J was trimmed by 3 bases and V by 10 bases; bases with no gene match: 17. The germline gives CDR1 MDHEN, CDR2 SYDVKM. The CDR3 is made up of 17 amino acids. CDR3: CATEEAPGLADLYEQYF. In DNA, the CDR3 is TGTGCCACCGAGGAAGCACCGGGACTAGCGGATCTCTACGAGCAGTACTTC.

The genes are TRBV7-3 and TRBJ1-1; maybe TRBD1 (6 bases). Germline V lookup: CDR1 SGHTA, CDR2 FQGTGA. This CDR3 region has 15 residues. The V gene lost 4 bases and the J gene lost 1 base, with 13 bases spanning the gap. CDR3 loop: CASSSTGPTNTEAFF. The CDR3 region has the DNA TGTGCCAGCAGCTCAACAGGGCCAACGAACACTGAAGCTTTCTTT. Full variable domain (outside the CDR3, taken from reference TRBV7-3 and TRBJ1-1): GAGVSQTPSNKVTEKGKYVELRCDPISGHTALYWYRQSLGQGPEFLIYFQGTGAADDSGLPNDRFFAVRPEGSVSTLKIQRTERGDSAVYLCASSSTGPTNTEAFFGQGTRLTVV.

V and J are TRBV4-1 and TRBJ2-3; maybe TRBD2 (6 bases). The CDR3 totals 15 residues. Germline CDR1 reads MGHRA; CDR2 reads YSYEKL. V lost 3 bases and J 4 bases, leaving 14 bases between the germline ends. The CDR3 protein is CASSHFLIAADTQYF. In DNA, the CDR3 is TGCGCCAGCAGCCATTTTCTCATAGCGGCAGATACGCAGTATTTT.

The chain recombines TRBV6-1 with TRBJ2-7; D is ambiguous. Germline V gene sequence: CDR1 MNHNS, CDR2 SASEGT. Trimming stripped 4 bases from V and 1 base from J, with 5 bases between. There are 12 residues in the CDR3. Written as DNA, the CDR3 is TGTGCCAGCAGTGGTGGGTCCTACGAGCAGTACTTC. Translation: CASSGGSYEQYF.

This clone was detected once. The J gene is TRBJ2-1, the V gene TRBV5-1; D is perhaps TRBD1 (6 bases). V shed 0 bases and J shed 3 bases, with 10 bases lying between them. Germline V CDR1 and CDR2: SGHRS, YFSETQ. This CDR3 contains 15 residues. The CDR3 spells CASSLVSGDYNEQFF. In DNA form, the CDR3 reads TGCGCCAGCAGCTTGGTGTCAGGGGACTACAATGAGCAGTTCTTC.

CDR3 residues: CASTVAGVGNEQFF. The CDR3 nucleotides read TGTGCCAGTACCGTAGCGGGAGTTGGTAATGAGCAGTTCTTC. This sequence joins TRBV19 and TRBJ2-1, with 9 bases aligning to TRBD2. J was trimmed by 7 bases and V by 7 bases; bases with no gene match: 8. In germline, CDR1 is LNHDA, CDR2 SQIVND (reference sequence). The CDR3 sequence is 14 residues long.

The rearrangement links TRBV5-1 to TRBJ2-6, with D perhaps matching TRBD2 (5 bases). This CDR3 contains 15 residues. V lost 0 bases to trimming and J lost 1 base, with 5 bases between them. CDR1 is SGHRS, CDR2 YFSETQ, per germline. The DNA for the CDR3 is TGCGCCAGCAGCTTGGGAGGGTCTGGGGCCAACGTCCTGACTTTC. As protein: CASSLGGSGANVLTF.

The chain combines TRBV5-8 with TRBJ1-4; D possibly corresponds to TRBD1 (6 bases). Trimming pared 2 bases from V and 5 bases from J, leaving 10 bases between. CDR1 and CDR2 (germline): SGHTS, YDEGEE. The CDR3 loop spans 14 amino acids. The CDR3 coding sequence is TGTGCCAGCAGCTTACAGGGCTACAATGAAAAACTGTTTTTT. Protein product: CASSLQGYNEKLFF.

J is TRBJ2-5 and V is TRBV15; 13 bases match TRBD2. Germline loops: CDR1 LNHNV, CDR2 YYDKDF (reference sequence). This CDR3 spans 15 amino acids. J was trimmed by 5 bases and V by 2 bases; bases with no gene match: 2. DNA of the CDR3: TGTGCCACCAGCAGAAGGACTAGCGGGAGTGAGACCCAGTACTTC. It encodes CATSRRTSGSETQYF.

The chain links TRBV18 to TRBJ1-2, with a possible D match to TRBD1 (6 bases). The length of the CDR3 is 15 residues. Germline CDR1 and CDR2: KGHSH and LQKENI. Trimming left V 3 bases short and J 0 bases short, with 11 bases between. CDR3 DNA: TGTGCCAGCTCACCCGTGACAGGAACTAACTATGGCTACACCTTC. Amino acids: CASSPVTGTNYGYTF.

The V call is TRBV11-3, the J call TRBJ2-3; TRBD2 agrees at 13 bases. Germline loops: CDR1 SGHNT, CDR2 YENEEA. The CDR3 sequence is 17 residues long. J gave up 1 base and V 4 bases, and 5 bases lay outside the gene matches. CDR3 in amino acids: CASSSGLAGVGTDTQYF. DNA of the CDR3: TGTGCCAGCAGCTCTGGACTAGCGGGAGTCGGCACAGATACGCAGTATTTT. The full variable domain, its missing parts supplied by reference TRBV11-3 and TRBJ2-3, is EAGVVQSPRYKIIEKKQPVAFWCNPISGHNTLYWYLQNLGQGPELLIRYENEEAVDDSQLPKDRFSAERLKGVDSTLKIQPAELGDSAVYLCASSSGLAGVGTDTQYFGPGTRLTVL.

DNA of the CDR3: TGTGCCAGCAGCTTGGAGACAGGACCCTCCTACGAGCAGTACTTC. Translating gives CASSLETGPSYEQYF. This chain uses TRBV5-4 with TRBJ2-7; perhaps TRBD1 as D (6 bases). The germline V gene has CDR1 SGHNT and CDR2 YYREEE (reference sequence). The CDR3 extends over 15 amino acids. V dropped 0 bases and J dropped 0 bases, with 10 bases sitting between them.

This clone was counted once. V usage is TRBV6-5 and J usage is TRBJ1-1; D gene unclear. Germline CDR1 and CDR2: MNHEY and SVGAGI. This CDR3 is 13 amino acids long. Trimming shortened V by 5 bases and J by 4 bases, and 11 bases separated the two germline ends. The CDR3 DNA is TGTGCCAGCAGTCCCCTCTTGGGCACTGAAGCTTTCTTT. Its translation: CASSPLLGTEAFF.

This clone was picked up one time. The chain carries TRBV6-1 and TRBJ1-4; 7 bases map to TRBD1. The CDR3 runs 10 residues. Germline CDR1 reads MNHNS; CDR2 reads SASEGT. Germline trimming cut 6 bases from V and 12 bases from J; bases unmatched to any gene: 1. Here the CDR3 reads CASRGTELFF. The CDR3 coding sequence is TGTGCCAGCAGGGGGACAGAACTGTTTTTT.

The chain couples TRBV7-9 to TRBJ2-7, with TRBD1 as a possible D gene (6 bases). This CDR3 spans 13 amino acids. CDR1 is SEHNR and CDR2 is FQNEAQ in the germline V gene (reference sequence). V was cut by 5 bases and J by 5 bases, with 13 bases left in between. CDR3 in DNA: TGTGCCAGCAGCCAGGGGCATCAGAACGAGCAGTACTTC. This translates into CASSQGHQNEQYF.

The J gene is TRBJ2-1, the V gene TRBV10-1; D may be TRBD1 or TRBD2 (6 bases each). The CDR3 extends over 18 amino acids. Trimming shortened V by 2 bases and J by 1 base, and 18 bases separated the two germline ends. Germline values: CDR1 WNHNN, CDR2 SYGVQD (reference sequence). In DNA, the CDR3 is TGCGCCAGCAGTGAGAGGACAGTCCGGGGGTGGTCCTACAATGAGCAGTTCTTC. It yields the protein CASSERTVRGWSYNEQFF.

CDR3 amino acids: CASSPPLGQLAKNIQYF. DNA of the CDR3: TGTGCCAGCTCACCACCTTTGGGGCAACTAGCCAAAAACATTCAGTACTTC. The gene calls are TRBV18 and TRBJ2-4; D may be TRBD1 (5 bases). Germline V CDR1 and CDR2: KGHSH, LQKENI. Between the trimmed V and J ends, which lost 0 bases and 0 bases, there was a span of 12 bases. This CDR3 comprises 17 residues.

The rearrangement joins TRBV19 to TRBJ1-5; 8 nucleotides agree with TRBD1. CDR1 and CDR2 (germline): LNHDA, SQIVND (reference sequence). J was trimmed by 8 bases and V by 1 base; bases with no gene match: 7. This CDR3 contains 15 residues. In nucleotides, the CDR3 is TGTGCCAGTAGTATAGGACAGGGGCGAGTTGAGCCCCAGCATTTT. This gives the protein CASSIGQGRVEPQHF.

This chain links TRBV10-3 with TRBJ2-5; D is possibly TRBD2 (6 bases). Germline CDR1 and CDR2: ENHRY and SYGVKD. V gave up 9 bases and J gave up 3 bases, with 11 bases separating them. CDR3 length: 12 residues. CDR3 loop: CAIRGGEETQYF. The CDR3 DNA reads as TGTGCCATAAGAGGAGGGGAAGAGACCCAGTACTTC.

This rearrangement joins TRBV28 to TRBJ1-2; 8 bases match TRBD1. The CDR3 contains 17 residues. V dropped 6 bases and J dropped 8; count of bases not matched to a gene: 20. Germline V gene sequence: CDR1 MDHEN, CDR2 SYDVKM. The CDR3 DNA reads as TGTGCCAGCAGGACTGGCGGGATCGGGCAGGGGGCTAGAGGCTACACCTTC. This translates into CASRTGGIGQGARGYTF.

This chain joins TRBV15 and TRBJ2-7; 8 bases align to TRBD1. V lost 1 base to trimming and J lost 4 bases; unmatched junction nucleotides: 0. The V gene's germline CDR1 is LNHNV and CDR2 YYDKDF (reference sequence). The CDR3 is 13 residues long. CDR3 sequence (DNA): TGTGCCACCAGCAGAGGGGACAGGTACGAGCAGTACTTC. This encodes CATSRGDRYEQYF.

This sequence joins TRBV5-1 and TRBJ2-3; D might be TRBD1 (5 bases). The CDR3 sequence is 14 residues long. V shed 0 bases and J shed 2 bases, with 7 bases lying between them. CDR1 SGHRS and CDR2 YFSETQ come from the germline V gene. The CDR3 coding sequence is TGCGCCAGCAGCTTGGTGGACATCACAGATACGCAGTATTTT. Translated, it gives CASSLVDITDTQYF.

The chain combines TRBV29-1 with TRBJ1-1, with D unresolved. CDR3 length equals 10 residues. Deletions cut 7 bases from V and 5 bases from J, with 8 bases between. The germline V gene has CDR1 SQVTM and CDR2 ANQGSEA. DNA of the CDR3: TGCAGCGGAGGGCAGACTGAAGCTTTCTTT. This gives the protein CSGGQTEAFF.

The chain uses TRBV9 and TRBJ2-2, with TRBD2 as a possible D gene (5 bases). The V and J ends lost 1 base and 7 bases respectively, with 8 bases between them. Per germline, CDR1 SGDLS and CDR2 YYNGEE. This CDR3 region has 13 residues. The CDR3 reads CASSVSGNGELFF. As DNA, the CDR3 is TGTGCCAGCAGCGTATCGGGAAACGGGGAGCTGTTTTTT.

V usage is TRBV28 and J usage is TRBJ2-7; 10 bases line up with TRBD1. This CDR3 has 16 residues. The trim removed 3 bases at V and 6 bases at J, leaving 11 bases unmatched. The germline CDR1 and CDR2 sequences are MDHEN and SYDVKM. The CDR3 here is CASSLPPGQGLSEQYF. The CDR3 bases are TGTGCCAGCAGTTTGCCGCCGGGACAGGGGCTTTCCGAGCAGTACTTC.

The genes are TRBV11-3 and TRBJ2-3; 14 bases match TRBD2. The V gene's germline CDR1 is SGHNT and CDR2 YENEEA. The CDR3 consists of 18 residues. The V gene end was trimmed by 4 bases and the J gene end by 3 bases; junction bases not matched to a gene: 9. CDR3 amino acids: CASSSPGLAGAPTDTQYF. The CDR3, as DNA: TGTGCCAGCAGCTCCCCGGGACTAGCGGGAGCCCCAACAGATACGCAGTATTTT.

The chain is built from TRBV7-2 and TRBJ2-3, with 7 bases identical to TRBD2. This CDR3 contains 14 residues. The ends lost 1 base at V and 4 bases at J; junction bases unmatched: 2. Germline loops: CDR1 SGHTA, CDR2 FQGNSA. The CDR3 DNA is TGTGCCAGCAGCTTAGGCGGGAGCGCAGATACGCAGTATTTT. Its translation is CASSLGGSADTQYF.